This record covers a single T cell receptor beta chain. Its antigen remains unknown. The data were obtained in a study of cytomegalovirus exposure and HLA in healthy donors. Germline CDR1 is MGHRA and CDR2 is YSYEKL. CDR3 length equals 18 residues. V was clipped by 1 base and J by 0 bases, with 16 bases between them. Findings and caveats of the study: The classifier was said to identify cytomegalovirus status with high specificity and sensitivity. The authors reported that TCR beta sequences could predict HLA-A and HLA-B alleles. These predictions were accurate for most subjects in the first cohort.

This PCR relied on a set of 60 Vbeta primers and 13 Jbeta primers. Here immunoSEQ multiplex PCR was the method, and the copy in TCRdb shows in-frame clones only, minus some. The sample records roughly 160,000 clones, approximately 81% being singletons. The receptor's source is a boy aged 2 to 9 in good health and CMV-seronegative. This sequence joins TRBV4-1 and TRBJ2-1; TRBD2 might be the D (5 bases). Input material: PBMCs. CDR3 loop: CASSQGVLRGLSYNEQFF. The CDR3 DNA sequence: TGCGCCAGCAGCCAAGGAGTGCTCCGGGGTCTCTCCTACAATGAGCAGTTCTTC.